Listed below are T cell receptor beta chains from one sample, sequenced in a study of T cell clones after liver transplantation. TCRdb's copy holds only in-frame clones and misses some; the assay was immunoSEQ multiplex PCR. The sample lists 25,000 to 35,000 clones, over 85% seen once, with more than 25% in the top ten. The sample in question was CD8+ T cells from blood, obtained 12 months after liver transplant. These receptors came from a human patient who received a liver transplant. Certain T cells may be donor cells from the graft. Both conserved end residues are trimmed from each CDR3. D genes are given only for firm matches.

V,D,J,CDR3
TRBV27,NA,TRBJ1-2,ASSSAGTSIVYGYT
TRBV19,TRBD1,TRBJ2-2,ASTRDWDRGTGELF
TRBV7-9,TRBD1,TRBJ2-7,ASSLEGQGTYEQY
TRBV10-3,NA,TRBJ2-1,AISESRDVWNEQF
TRBV7-9,TRBD1,TRBJ1-4,ASSSTGAGEKLF
TRBV11-2,TRBD2,TRBJ2-1,ASSLGPYSGSSYNEQF
TRBV4-1,TRBD1,TRBJ2-3,ASSPSGQGGTDTQY
TRBV27,TRBD1,TRBJ1-5,ASSSHGTGNGNQPQH
TRBV7-2,NA,TRBJ2-3,ASSSRTLRGTDTQY
TRBV5-1,TRBD1,TRBJ2-7,ASSNGQGGLYEQY
TRBV4-1,NA,TRBJ2-1,ASSPVPGFYNEQF
TRBV27,NA,TRBJ2-3,ASAPQGHTDTQY
TRBV13,NA,TRBJ2-5,ASSPWDPAGQETQY